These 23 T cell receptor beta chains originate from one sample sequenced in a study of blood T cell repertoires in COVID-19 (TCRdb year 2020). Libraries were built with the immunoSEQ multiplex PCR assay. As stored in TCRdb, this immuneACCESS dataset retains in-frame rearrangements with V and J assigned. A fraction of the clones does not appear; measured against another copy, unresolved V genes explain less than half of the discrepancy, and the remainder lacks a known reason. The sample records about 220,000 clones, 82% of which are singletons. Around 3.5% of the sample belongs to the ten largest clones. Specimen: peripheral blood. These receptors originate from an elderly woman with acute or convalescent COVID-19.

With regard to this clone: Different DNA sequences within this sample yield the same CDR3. CDR3 sequence (DNA): TGTGCCAGCAGCCTAGGGACTGCAACTAATGAAAAACTGTTTTTT. Protein product: CASSLGTATNEKLFF. The rearrangement uses TRBV9 and TRBJ1-4, with a weak D call TRBD1 (5 bases). The CDR3 extends over 15 amino acids. Trimming stripped 4 bases from V and 0 bases from J, with 10 bases between. Germline CDR1 and CDR2: SGDLS and YYNGEE.

Written as DNA, the CDR3 is TGCGCCAGCAGCCAGGCAGGGACAGGGTCCTACAATGAGCAGTTCTTC. It encodes CASSQAGTGSYNEQFF. J is TRBJ2-1 and V is TRBV5-1; 9 bases are a match to TRBD1. The CDR3 contains 16 residues. Germline trimming cut 4 bases from V and 1 base from J; bases unmatched to any gene: 6. Looked up from germline, CDR1 is SGHRS and CDR2 is YFSETQ.

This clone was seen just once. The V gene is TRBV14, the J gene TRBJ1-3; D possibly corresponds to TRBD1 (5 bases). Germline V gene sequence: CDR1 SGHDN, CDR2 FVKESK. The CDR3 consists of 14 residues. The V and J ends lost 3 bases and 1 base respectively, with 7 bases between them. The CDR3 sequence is CASSHTGSGNTIYF. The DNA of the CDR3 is TGTGCCAGCAGCCACACAGGATCTGGAAACACCATATATTTT.

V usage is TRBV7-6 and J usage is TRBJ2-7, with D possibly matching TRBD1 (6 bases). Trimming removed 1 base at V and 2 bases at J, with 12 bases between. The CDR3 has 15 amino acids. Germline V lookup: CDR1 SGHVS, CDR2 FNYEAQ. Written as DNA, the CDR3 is TGTGCCAGCAGCTTAGTTGGGGACAAAACCTACGAGCAGTACTTC. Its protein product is CASSLVGDKTYEQYF.

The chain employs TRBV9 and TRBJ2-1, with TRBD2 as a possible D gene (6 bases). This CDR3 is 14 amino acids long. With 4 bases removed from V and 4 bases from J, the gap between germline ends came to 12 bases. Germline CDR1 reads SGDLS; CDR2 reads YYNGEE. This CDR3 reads CASSQGTRYNEQFF. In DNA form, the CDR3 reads TGTGCCAGCAGCCAAGGGACTCGATACAATGAGCAGTTCTTC. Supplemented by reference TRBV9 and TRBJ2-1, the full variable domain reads DSGVTQTPKHLITATGQRVTLRCSPRSGDLSVYWYQQSLDQGLQFLIQYYNGEERAKGNILERFSAQQFPDLHSELNLSSLELGDSALYFCASSQGTRYNEQFFGPGTRLTVL.

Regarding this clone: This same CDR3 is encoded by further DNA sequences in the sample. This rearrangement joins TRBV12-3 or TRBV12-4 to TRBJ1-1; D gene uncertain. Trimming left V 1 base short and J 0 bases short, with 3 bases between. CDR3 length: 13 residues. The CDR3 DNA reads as TGTGCCAGCAGTTTAGGAGTGAACACTGAAGCTTTCTTT. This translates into CASSLGVNTEAFF.

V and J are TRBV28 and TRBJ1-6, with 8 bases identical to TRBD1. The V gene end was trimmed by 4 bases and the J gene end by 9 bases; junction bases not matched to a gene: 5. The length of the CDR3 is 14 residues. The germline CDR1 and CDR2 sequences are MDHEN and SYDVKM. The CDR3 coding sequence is TGTGCCAGCAGTTCCGGGACAGGTTCTTCACCCCTCCACTTT. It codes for CASSSGTGSSPLHF.

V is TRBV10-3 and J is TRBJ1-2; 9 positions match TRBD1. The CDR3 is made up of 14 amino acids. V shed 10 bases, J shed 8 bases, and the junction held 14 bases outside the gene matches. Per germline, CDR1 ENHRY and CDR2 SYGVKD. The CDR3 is CATIRDREARGYTF. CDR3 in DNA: TGTGCCACCATCCGGGACAGGGAGGCTCGGGGCTACACCTTC.

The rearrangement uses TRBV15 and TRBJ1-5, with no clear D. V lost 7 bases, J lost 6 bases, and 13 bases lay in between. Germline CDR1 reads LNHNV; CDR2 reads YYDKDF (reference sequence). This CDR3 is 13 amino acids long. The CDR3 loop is CATKEPGSQPQHF. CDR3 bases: TGTGCCACCAAAGAACCCGGGAGTCAGCCCCAGCATTTT.

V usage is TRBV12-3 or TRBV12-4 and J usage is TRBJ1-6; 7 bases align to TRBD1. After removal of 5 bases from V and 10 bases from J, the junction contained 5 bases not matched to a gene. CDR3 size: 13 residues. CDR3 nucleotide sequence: TGTGCCAGCAGTCGTACAGGGGAATCACCCCTCCACTTT. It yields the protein CASSRTGESPLHF.

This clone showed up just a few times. CDR3 in DNA: TGTGCCAGCAGTGAGCCAGGACAGGGTGGAGGCTACACCTTC. Its protein is CASSEPGQGGGYTF. The V call is TRBV25-1, the J call TRBJ1-2; 8 bases line up with TRBD1. The CDR3 consists of 14 residues. The V gene's germline CDR1 is MGHDK and CDR2 SYGVNS. V trimming: 3 bases; J trimming: 8 bases; junction bases outside the gene matches: 8.

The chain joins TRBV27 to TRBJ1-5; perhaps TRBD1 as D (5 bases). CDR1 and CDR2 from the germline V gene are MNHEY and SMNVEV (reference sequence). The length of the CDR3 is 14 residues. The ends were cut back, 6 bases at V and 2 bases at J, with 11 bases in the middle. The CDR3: CASRGGFGNQPQHF. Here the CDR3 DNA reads TGTGCCAGCAGGGGGGGTTTCGGCAATCAGCCCCAGCATTTT.

The CDR3 DNA sequence: TGTGCCAGTACCGGGACTGCCTATGAAAAACTGTTTTTT. Amino acids: CASTGTAYEKLFF. The chain uses TRBV6-5 and TRBJ1-4; D may be TRBD1 (5 bases). Germline V lookup: CDR1 MNHEY, CDR2 SVGAGI. V lost 9 bases to trimming and J lost 6 bases, with 14 bases between them. The CDR3 totals 13 residues.

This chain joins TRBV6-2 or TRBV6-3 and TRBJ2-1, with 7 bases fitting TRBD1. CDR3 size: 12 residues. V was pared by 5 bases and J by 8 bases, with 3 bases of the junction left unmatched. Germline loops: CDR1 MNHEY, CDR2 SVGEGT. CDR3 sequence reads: CASSRQGYEQFF. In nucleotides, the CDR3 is TGTGCCAGCAGTCGACAGGGCTATGAGCAGTTCTTC.

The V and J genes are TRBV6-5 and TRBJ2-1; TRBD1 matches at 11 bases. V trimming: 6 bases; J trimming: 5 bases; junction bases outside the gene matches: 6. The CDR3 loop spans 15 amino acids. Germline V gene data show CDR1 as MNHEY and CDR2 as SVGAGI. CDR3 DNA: TGTGCCAGCAGGGCCCGGGACAGGGGGGACAATGAGCAGTTCTTC. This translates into CASRARDRGDNEQFF.

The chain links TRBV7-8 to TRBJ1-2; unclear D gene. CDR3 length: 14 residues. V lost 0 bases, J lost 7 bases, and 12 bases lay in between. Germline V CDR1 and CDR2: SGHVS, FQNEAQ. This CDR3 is CASSLAPGPGGYTF. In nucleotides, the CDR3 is TGTGCCAGCAGCTTAGCGCCGGGTCCGGGTGGCTACACCTTC.

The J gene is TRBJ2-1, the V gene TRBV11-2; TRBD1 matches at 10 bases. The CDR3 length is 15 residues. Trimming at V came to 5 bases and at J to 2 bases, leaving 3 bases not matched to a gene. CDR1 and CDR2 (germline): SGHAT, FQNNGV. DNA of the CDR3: TGTGCCAGCAGCACCGGACAGGGGGCCTACAATGAGCAGTTCTTC. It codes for CASSTGQGAYNEQFF.

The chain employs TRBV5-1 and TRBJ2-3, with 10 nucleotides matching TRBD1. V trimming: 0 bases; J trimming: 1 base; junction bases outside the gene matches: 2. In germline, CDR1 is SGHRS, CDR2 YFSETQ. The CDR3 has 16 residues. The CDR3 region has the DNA TGCGCCAGCAGCTTGGGACAGGGGGCAGGCACAGATACGCAGTATTTT. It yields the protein CASSLGQGAGTDTQYF.

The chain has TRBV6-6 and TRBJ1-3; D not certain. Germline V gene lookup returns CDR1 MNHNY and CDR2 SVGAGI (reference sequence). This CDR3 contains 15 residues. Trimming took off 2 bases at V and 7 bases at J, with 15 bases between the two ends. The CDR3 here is CASSYTGGHLNTIYF. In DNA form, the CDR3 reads TGTGCCAGCAGTTACACCGGCGGTCATCTGAACACCATATATTTT.

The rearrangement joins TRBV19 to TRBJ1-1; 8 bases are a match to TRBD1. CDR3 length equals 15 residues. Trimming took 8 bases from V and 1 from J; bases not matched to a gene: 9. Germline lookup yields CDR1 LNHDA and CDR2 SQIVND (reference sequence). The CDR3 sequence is CASGSTGARNTEAFF. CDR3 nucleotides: TGTGCCAGTGGATCGACAGGGGCCCGGAACACTGAAGCTTTCTTT.

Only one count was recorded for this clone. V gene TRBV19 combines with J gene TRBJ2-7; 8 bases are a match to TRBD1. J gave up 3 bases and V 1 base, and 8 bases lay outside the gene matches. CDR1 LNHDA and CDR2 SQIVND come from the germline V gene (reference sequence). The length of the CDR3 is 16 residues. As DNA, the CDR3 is TGTGCCAGTAGTATAGGAGTGACAGGGGTGGTCTACGAGCAGTACTTC. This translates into CASSIGVTGVVYEQYF.

The CDR3 loop reads CASSHWWDTTGNTIYF. CDR3 nucleotide sequence: TGTGCCAGCAGCCACTGGTGGGACACCACTGGAAACACCATATATTTT. The chain uses TRBV3-1 (or the pseudogene TRBV3-2) and TRBJ1-3, with TRBD1 as a possible D gene (6 bases). The CDR3 length is 16 residues. Germline CDR1 and CDR2: LGHDT and YNNKEL (reference sequence). Trimming removed 3 bases at V and 2 bases at J, with 14 bases between.

The CDR3 is CASSPGVTGGRTGELFF. The CDR3 DNA is TGCGCCAGCAGCCCTGGGGTCACAGGGGGCCGCACCGGGGAGCTGTTTTTT. The genes are TRBV5-1 and TRBJ2-2, with 9 bases aligning to TRBD1. J gave up 4 bases and V 4 bases, and 11 bases lay outside the gene matches. Per germline, CDR1 SGHRS and CDR2 YFSETQ. The CDR3 extends over 17 amino acids.